The 28 T cell receptor beta chains below all came from one sample that was sequenced in a study of cytomegalovirus exposure and HLA in healthy donors. PCR involved 60 Vbeta and 13 Jbeta primers. The assay was immunoSEQ multiplex PCR, and TCRdb's table has in-frame clones only and misses some. The table shows about 180,000 clones, with around 80% occurring only once. Sequencing was performed on PBMCs. These receptors were obtained from a woman aged 40 to 50 in good health and CMV-seronegative.

The chain uses TRBV2 and TRBJ1-4, with D perhaps matching TRBD1 (5 bases). CDR1 is SNHLY and CDR2 is FYNNEI in the germline V gene. V was shortened by 6 bases and J by 11 bases, with 10 bases between the two germline ends. The CDR3 has 11 amino acids. The CDR3 DNA is TGTGCCAGCAGGGGGGGGAGGAAACTGTTTTTT. Encoded protein: CASRGGRKLFF. The variable domain in full, completed from reference TRBV2 and TRBJ1-4, reads EPEVTQTPSHQVTQMGQEVILRCVPISNHLYFYWYRQILGQKVEFLVSFYNNEISEKSEIFDDQFSVERPDGSNFTLKIRSTKLEDSAMYFCASRGGRKLFFGSGTQLSVL.

The genes are TRBV6-5 and TRBJ1-5; D is uncertain. CDR3 length equals 13 residues. Per the germline V gene, CDR1 is MNHEY and CDR2 is SVGAGI. V lost 2 bases and J 8 bases, leaving 10 bases between the germline ends. The chain's CDR3 is CASSYGPLEPQHF. CDR3 coding DNA: TGTGCCAGCAGTTACGGGCCGCTGGAGCCCCAGCATTTT.

This clone was seen a handful of times. The rearrangement links TRBV6-5 to TRBJ1-1; 7 bases map to TRBD1. Germline lookup yields CDR1 MNHEY and CDR2 SVGAGI. V shed 6 bases, J shed 5 bases, and the junction held 9 bases outside the gene matches. The CDR3 is 14 amino acids. CDR3 nucleotide sequence: TGTGCCAGCAGGCGACAGGGCGGGGGGACTGAAGCTTTCTTT. As protein: CASRRQGGGTEAFF.

The chain recombines TRBV29-1 with TRBJ1-5; D is unresolved. The CDR3 loop spans 14 amino acids. V was clipped by 6 bases and J by 4 bases, with 16 bases between them. Germline lookup yields CDR1 SQVTM and CDR2 ANQGSEA. The CDR3 loop reads CSVAAPGRNQPQHF. DNA for the CDR3: TGCAGCGTCGCCGCTCCGGGAAGGAATCAGCCCCAGCATTTT.

This clone was picked up one time. The J gene is TRBJ1-5, the V gene TRBV5-4, with 7 nucleotides matching TRBD1. The germline gives CDR1 SGHNT, CDR2 YYREEE (reference sequence). V lost 0 bases and J lost 7; bases outside the gene matches: 7. The CDR3 sequence is 15 residues long. Here the CDR3 reads CASSLGGQDPQPQHF. The CDR3 DNA follows: TGTGCCAGCAGCTTGGGCGGACAGGACCCCCAGCCCCAGCATTTT.

The chain joins TRBV7-8 to TRBJ2-3, with 12 bases lining up with TRBD2. Germline CDR1 and CDR2: SGHVS and FQNEAQ. CDR3 length: 18 amino acids. Losses at the gene ends were 5 bases for V and 6 bases for J; bases not matched to a gene: 15. This CDR3 reads CASSPLAGGPVIFDTQYF. The DNA for the CDR3 is TGTGCCAGCAGCCCTCTAGCGGGGGGGCCTGTCATTTTTGATACGCAGTATTTT.

The chain couples TRBV28 to TRBJ1-1; the match to TRBD1 covers 10 bases. The germline V gene has CDR1 MDHEN and CDR2 SYDVKM. The CDR3 is 12 amino acids. V trimming: 10 bases; J trimming: 7 bases; junction bases outside the gene matches: 6. CDR3 sequence reads: CATGTGECEAFF. CDR3 nucleotides: TGTGCCACCGGGACAGGGGAGTGTGAAGCTTTCTTT.

The chain has TRBV5-1 and TRBJ2-5, with D perhaps TRBD2 (6 bases). Germline V gene data show CDR1 as SGHRS and CDR2 as YFSETQ. Trimming cost V 3 bases and J 5 bases, with 17 bases left between them. This CDR3 is built from 15 residues. For the CDR3, the DNA is TGCGCCAGCAGCTCGTCCGCCACTAGCATGGAGACCCAGTACTTC. Translation: CASSSSATSMETQYF.

This clone was seen just once. The rearrangement joins TRBV18 to TRBJ2-7, with 7 bases aligning to TRBD2. The CDR3 contains 15 residues. Germline CDR1 KGHSH, CDR2 LQKENI. V lost 0 bases, J lost 0 bases, and 2 bases stayed unmatched. The CDR3 sequence: CASSPPAGVSYEQYF. Written as DNA, the CDR3 is TGTGCCAGCTCACCACCTGCGGGGGTCTCCTACGAGCAGTACTTC.

The chain couples TRBV7-2 to TRBJ2-7; TRBD2 matches at 8 bases. The CDR3 loop spans 16 amino acids. Losses at the gene ends were 5 bases for V and 0 bases for J; bases not matched to a gene: 9. Germline V gene data show CDR1 as SGHTA and CDR2 as FQGNSA. This chain's CDR3 is CASSHDAGGVSYEQYV. CDR3 DNA sequence: TGTGCCAGCAGCCACGACGCGGGAGGAGTCTCCTACGAGCAGTACGTC.

The sample holds one count of this clone. The chain couples TRBV11-3 to TRBJ1-3; 7 bases are a match to TRBD1. The CDR3 runs 16 residues. The germline V gene encodes CDR1 SGHNT and CDR2 YENEEA. V shed 1 base and J 0 bases; nucleotides not matched to a gene: 3. The CDR3 reads CASSLAGTASGNTIYF. The CDR3 DNA follows: TGTGCCAGCAGCTTAGCAGGGACAGCCTCTGGAAACACCATATATTTT.

CDR3 nucleotide sequence: TGCGCCAGCAGGGACCAGGCGGGGACTAACTATGGCTACACCTTC. Its translation is CASRDQAGTNYGYTF. The V gene is TRBV5-1, the J gene TRBJ1-2; no clear D gene. Germline CDR1 reads SGHRS; CDR2 reads YFSETQ. V gave up 5 bases and J gave up 0 bases, with 14 bases separating them. The CDR3 covers 15 residues.

This clone was seen more than once but under ten times. This chain links TRBV28 with TRBJ1-1, with a weak D call TRBD1 (6 bases). The length of the CDR3 is 12 residues. V was clipped by 3 bases and J by 6 bases, with 8 bases between them. Germline CDR1 is MDHEN and CDR2 is SYDVKM. In DNA, the CDR3 is TGTGCCAGCAGTTTCCCAGGGGCTGAAGCTTTCTTT. It codes for CASSFPGAEAFF. The variable domain in full, with the rest retrieved from reference TRBV28 and TRBJ1-1, is DVKVTQSSRYLVKRTGEKVFLECVQDMDHENMFWYRQDPGLGLRLIYFSYDVKMKEKGDIPEGYSVSREKKERFSLILESASTNQTSMYLCASSFPGAEAFFGQGTRLTVV.

The rearrangement joins TRBV29-1 to TRBJ2-7; D is possibly TRBD2 (6 bases). Trimming left V 4 bases short and J 5 bases short, with 12 bases between. This CDR3 has 12 amino acids. Germline V gene data show CDR1 as SQVTM and CDR2 as ANQGSEA. CDR3 loop: CSVAMGGDEQYF. For the CDR3, the DNA is TGCAGCGTTGCTATGGGGGGAGACGAGCAGTACTTC.

V and J are TRBV9 and TRBJ1-2; 7 nucleotides match TRBD1. Germline V gene sequence: CDR1 SGDLS, CDR2 YYNGEE. The CDR3 is 14 amino acids. V lost 0 bases, J lost 4 bases, and 3 bases stayed unmatched. The DNA of the CDR3 is TGTGCCAGCAGCGTAGAGGCAGGGGGCTATGGCTACACCTTC. Amino acids: CASSVEAGGYGYTF.

Comment on this clone: Relative to the germline gene, one junction end is altered; a read error may explain this. The rearrangement uses TRBV6-5 and TRBJ1-6, with a possible D match to TRBD1 (5 bases). In germline, CDR1 is MNHEY, CDR2 SVGAGI. The length of the CDR3 is 14 residues. The CDR3 loop is CASSSQAHNSPPHF. Written as DNA, the CDR3 is TGTGCCAGCAGTTCACAGGCGCATAATTCACCCCCCCACTTT.

The rearrangement links TRBV5-1 to TRBJ1-1, with unresolved D. V dropped 0 bases and J dropped 6 bases, with 12 bases sitting between them. The CDR3 runs to 14 residues. Germline lookup yields CDR1 SGHRS and CDR2 YFSETQ. The DNA for the CDR3 is TGCGCCAGCAGCTTGGGCGGCGCTTCAGCTGAAGCTTTCTTT. Residues: CASSLGGASAEAFF.

The gene calls are TRBV7-9 and TRBJ2-4, with D perhaps matching TRBD2 (6 bases). The germline V gene has CDR1 SEHNR and CDR2 FQNEAQ (reference sequence). The V end lost 4 bases, the J end lost 8 bases, and 12 bases lay between the germline ends. This CDR3 is 13 amino acids long. The CDR3 DNA reads TGTGCCAGCAGCTGGGGCTCGGGGGACATTCAGTACTTC. This codes for CASSWGSGDIQYF. Using reference TRBV7-9 and TRBJ2-4 for the parts outside the CDR3, the full variable domain is DTGVSQNPRHKITKRGQNVTFRCDPISEHNRLYWYRQTLGQGPEFLTYFQNEAQLEKSRLLSDRFSAERPKGSFSTLEIQRTEQGDSAMYLCASSWGSGDIQYFGAGTRLSVL.

The chain is built from TRBV5-1 and TRBJ2-2; TRBD2 aligns across 11 bases. V lost 4 bases and J lost 3; bases outside the gene matches: 5. CDR1 SGHRS and CDR2 YFSETQ come from the germline V gene. CDR3 length equals 16 residues. The CDR3 region has the DNA TGCGCCAGCAGCAAAGGGACTAGCGGATACACCGGGGAGCTGTTTTTT. Protein: CASSKGTSGYTGELFF.

The rearrangement uses TRBV5-4 and TRBJ1-2; 9 nucleotides align to TRBD1. The CDR3 extends over 16 amino acids. V trimming: 1 base; J trimming: 2 bases; junction bases outside the gene matches: 6. Germline V CDR1 and CDR2: SGHNT, YYREEE (reference sequence). DNA for the CDR3: TGTGCCAGCAGCTTGAGTGGGACAGGGCCAAACTATGGCTACACCTTC. Amino acids: CASSLSGTGPNYGYTF.

The rearrangement joins TRBV6-1 to TRBJ1-1; the D gene is possibly TRBD1 (5 bases). The V gene's germline CDR1 is MNHNS and CDR2 SASEGT. The CDR3 spans 15 residues. With 3 bases removed from V and 11 bases from J, the gap between germline ends came to 22 bases. The CDR3 nucleotides are TGTGCCAGCAGTGAGGTCGTAGGGGCGCGCACAAATGCTTTCTTT. It specifies CASSEVVGARTNAFF.

The rearrangement uses TRBV28 and TRBJ2-7; the match to TRBD1 covers 8 bases. CDR3 length: 13 amino acids. The J segment lost 3 bases and the V segment lost 5 bases, leaving 3 bases of the junction unmatched. Germline CDR1 MDHEN, CDR2 SYDVKM. CDR3: CASSGQGGYEQYF. The CDR3 DNA follows: TGTGCCAGCAGTGGACAGGGAGGCTACGAGCAGTACTTC.

The V and J genes are TRBV5-4 and TRBJ2-2; 14 bases are shared with TRBD2. The germline gives CDR1 SGHNT, CDR2 YYREEE (reference sequence). V dropped 5 bases and J dropped 4; count of bases not matched to a gene: 7. This CDR3 region has 17 residues. CDR3 in DNA: TGTGCCAGCAGATTTCTTGGGACTAGCGGGAGCACCGGGGAGCTGTTTTTT. Translation gives CASRFLGTSGSTGELFF.

The gene calls are TRBV28 and TRBJ1-2, with TRBD1 matching over 11 bases. V shed 6 bases and J 5 bases; nucleotides not matched to a gene: 5. Germline assignment: CDR1 MDHEN and CDR2 SYDVKM. The CDR3 is 14 residues long. In DNA, the CDR3 is TGTGCCAGCAGGGGACAGGGGGGTGGGTATGGCTACACCTTC. This encodes CASRGQGGGYGYTF.

The chain joins TRBV18 to TRBJ1-1, with no clear D. Germline values: CDR1 KGHSH, CDR2 LQKENI. Trimming took off 3 bases at V and 7 bases at J, with 15 bases between the two ends. The CDR3 contains 14 residues. CDR3 nucleotide sequence: TGTGCCAGCTCACCGAGCATGTCCTTCAATGAAGCTTTCTTT. The encoded protein is CASSPSMSFNEAFF. The full variable domain, rest sourced from reference TRBV18 and TRBJ1-1, is NAGVMQNPRHLVRRRGQEARLRCSPMKGHSHVYWYRQLPEEGLKFMVYLQKENIIDESGMPKERFSAEFPKEGPSILRIQQVVRGDSAAYFCASSPSMSFNEAFFGQGTRLTVV.

This chain uses TRBV9 with TRBJ2-7; D unresolved. Looked up from germline, CDR1 is SGDLS and CDR2 is YYNGEE. The CDR3 is 14 amino acids. V was pared by 0 bases and J by 3 bases, with 10 bases between. In nucleotides, the CDR3 is TGTGCCAGCAGCGTAGACACAGTCAACTACGAGCAGTACTTC. As protein: CASSVDTVNYEQYF.

J is TRBJ2-5 and V is TRBV5-1; D is perhaps TRBD1 (5 bases). The germline V and J ends were trimmed by 0 bases and 0 bases, with 9 bases remaining between them. The V gene's germline CDR1 is SGHRS and CDR2 YFSETQ. CDR3 length: 15 residues. The CDR3 sequence: CASSLVTGHQETQYF. In DNA form, the CDR3 reads TGCGCCAGCAGCTTGGTTACAGGTCACCAAGAGACCCAGTACTTC.

This clone has just one count. The chain employs TRBV2 and TRBJ2-1, with D possibly TRBD1 on 6 matching bases. Deletions cut 1 base from V and 7 bases from J, with 11 bases between. CDR1 is SNHLY, CDR2 FYNNEI, per germline. This CDR3 comprises 14 residues. CDR3 sequence (DNA): TGTGCCAGCAGTGAAGTCTCGACAGGTAATGAGCAGTTCTTC. This codes for CASSEVSTGNEQFF.